A selection of T cell receptor beta chains follows, all from one sample in a study of blood T cell repertoires in COVID-19. Clones were sequenced by immunoSEQ multiplex PCR, and TCRdb holds only the in-frame ones, with some missing. This table has 300,000 or so clones, about nine tenths appearing once. The sample comprised PBMCs or T cells enriched from blood (not recorded which). These receptors all come from a woman aged 25 to 39 who had recovered from COVID-19. CDR3s include the opening cysteine and the closing phenylalanine or tryptophan. A D gene is named only where the DNA matches it firmly. Not every row has a clone size; where given, it reads once, few, many or a size class.

>once|TRBV6-2/TRBV6-3|TRBD2|TRBJ2-1
TGTGCCAGCAGCCGGGACTATGATGAGCAGTTCTTC
CASSRDYDEQFF
>NA|TRBV5-1|NA|TRBJ1-1
TGCGCCAGCAGCCCTGAAGGAGCCATGACCACTGAAGCTTTCTTT
CASSPEGAMTTEAFF
>once|TRBV5-4|TRBD1|TRBJ1-1
TGTGCCAGCAGCGTAGACAGGGAGGTAAACTTCAAGAACACTGAAGCTTTCTTT
CASSVDREVNFKNTEAFF
>NA|TRBV5-6|NA|TRBJ1-6
TGTGCCAGCAGCTCCCGAATGAGGAGGGATTCACCCCTCCACTTT
CASSSRMRRDSPLHF
>once|TRBV7-3|NA|TRBJ2-1
TGTGCCAGCAGCCCCAACCCCTTCGGGAATGAGCAGTTCTTC
CASSPNPFGNEQFF
>NA|TRBV12-5|TRBD2|TRBJ2-5
TGTGCTAGTGGTTTGCCCATGAAGACCCTAGCGGTGACTCTCCAAGAGACCCAGTACTTC
CASGLPMKTLAVTLQETQYF
>NA|TRBV9|TRBD1|TRBJ2-1
TGTGCCAGCAGCGCCGGCGGACAGGGTGGCCATGAGCAGTTCTTC
CASSAGGQGGHEQFF
>NA|TRBV29-1|NA|TRBJ1-3
TGCAGCGCGTCATATGGGGCATTGGGCTCTGGAAACACCATATATTTT
CSASYGALGSGNTIYF
>NA|TRBV7-2|NA|TRBJ2-6
TGTGCCAGCAGTAACAGACGAGTCTCTGGGGCCAACGTCCTGACTTTC
CASSNRRVSGANVLTF
>NA|TRBV28|TRBD1|TRBJ1-4
TGTGCCAGCAGGCCCCGGACAGGGAAAATTGCAACTAATGAAAAACTGTTTTTT
CASRPRTGKIATNEKLFF
>NA|TRBV27|NA|TRBJ2-7
TGTGCCAGCAGGCTCGGGCCAACGGGGTCCTACGAGCAGTACTTC
CASRLGPTGSYEQYF
>NA|TRBV5-5|NA|TRBJ2-1
TGTGCCAGCAGCCCCGAACCCTTCGGTAGTGAGCAGTTCTTC
CASSPEPFGSEQFF
>NA|TRBV27|NA|TRBJ1-5
TGTGCCAGCAGTTTACGGGGCGGGGCAGGGCCCCAGCCCCAGCATTTT
CASSLRGGAGPQPQHF
>NA|TRBV28|NA|TRBJ1-5
TGTGCCAGCAGTTTATTGGGAGGTCAGCCCCAGCATTTT
CASSLLGGQPQHF
>NA|TRBV18|TRBD1|TRBJ1-5
TGTGCCAGCTCACCACCAGGACAGGGTCAGCCCCAGCATTTT
CASSPPGQGQPQHF
>once|TRBV9|NA|TRBJ2-1
TGTGCCAGCAGCGTGGGCTGGGGAGACAATGAGCAGTTCTTC
CASSVGWGDNEQFF
>NA|TRBV7-2|TRBD2|TRBJ2-3
TGTGCCAGCAGCTCGCGACTAGCGGGAGGGCCTCCAGATACGCAGTATTTT
CASSSRLAGGPPDTQYF
>NA|TRBV5-6|NA|TRBJ1-4
TGTGCCAGCAGCTTGGATGCTCCCACAGGGTCAACTAATGAAAAACTGTTTTTT
CASSLDAPTGSTNEKLFF
>NA|TRBV5-4|NA|TRBJ1-1
TGTGCCAGCAGCTTGGTTGGACACCCGAACACTGAAGCTTTCTTT
CASSLVGHPNTEAFF
>NA|TRBV15|TRBD2|TRBJ2-1
TGTGCCACCAGCAGTAGGCTAGCGGGATACAATGAGCAGTTCTTC
CATSSRLAGYNEQFF
>NA|TRBV24-1|TRBD1|TRBJ1-1
TGTGCCACCAGTGACCTGACAGGGGTTGAAGCTTTCTTT
CATSDLTGVEAFF
>NA|TRBV28|NA|TRBJ2-3
TGTGCCAGCAGTTTTCCGTACACAGATACGCAGTATTTT
CASSFPYTDTQYF
>NA|TRBV4-3|TRBD1|TRBJ1-6
TGCGCCAGCAGCCAACAGGGGGCGCGATCACCCCTCCACTTT
CASSQQGARSPLHF